The T cell receptor (beta chain) under discussion was sequenced for a study of cytomegalovirus exposure and HLA in healthy donors. This PCR relied on a set of 60 Vbeta primers and 13 Jbeta primers. Clones were sequenced by immunoSEQ multiplex PCR, and TCRdb holds only the in-frame ones, with some missing. The sample has about 160,000 clones; approximately 80% are singletons. The CDR3 has 12 amino acids. This clone was seen more than once but under ten times. Input material: PBMCs. V usage is TRBV21-1 and J usage is TRBJ1-4; the table's D call, TRBD1, has no DNA check behind it. TRBV21-1 is designated a pseudogene. The receptor was isolated from a male donor in good health and CMV-seronegative. CDR3 sequence: CASSLGDEKLFF. The CDR3 DNA reads as TGTGCCAGCAGCTTAGGGGATGAAAAACTGTTTTTT.